This T cell receptor (beta chain) is drawn from a study of T cell responses to AZD1222 COVID-19 vaccine. In germline, CDR1 is ENHRY, CDR2 SYGVKD. The CDR3 runs 11 residues. Trimming took 3 bases from V and 10 from J, leaving 7 bases between them. Using immunoSEQ multiplex PCR, the repertoire was profiled, and TCRdb retains in-frame clones only, with some absent. Of about 130,000 clones listed, 80% to 95% are singletons. The receptor was isolated from an adult who received the AZD1222 COVID-19 vaccine. Sample: peripheral blood, taken 28 days after the second AZD1222 dose. The rearrangement joins TRBV10-3 to TRBJ2-1; D gene uncertain. The CDR3 coding sequence is TGTGCCATCAGTGATCTGGACGAGCAGTTCTTC. This sequence encodes CAISDLDEQFF.